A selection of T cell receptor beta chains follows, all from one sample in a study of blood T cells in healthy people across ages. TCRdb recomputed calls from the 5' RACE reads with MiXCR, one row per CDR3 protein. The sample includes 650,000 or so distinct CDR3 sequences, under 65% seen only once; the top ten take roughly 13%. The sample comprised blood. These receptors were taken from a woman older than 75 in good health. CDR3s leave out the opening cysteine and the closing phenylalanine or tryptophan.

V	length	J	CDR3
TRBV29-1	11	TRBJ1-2	SVTPRAGYGYT
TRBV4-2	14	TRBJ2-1	ASSQVHSGTSNEQF
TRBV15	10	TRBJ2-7	ATSSQSYEQY
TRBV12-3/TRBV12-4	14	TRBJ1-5	ASSLPGGYSNQPQH
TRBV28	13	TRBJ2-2	ASSPGPTPWGELF
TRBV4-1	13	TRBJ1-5	ASSQGQYSNQPQH
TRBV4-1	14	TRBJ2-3	ASSPIASTYTDTQY
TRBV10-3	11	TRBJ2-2	AIRRQGTGELF
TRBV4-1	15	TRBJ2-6	ASSQGPQFSGANVLT
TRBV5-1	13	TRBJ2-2	ASSLAGAGTGELF
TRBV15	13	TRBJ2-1	ATKDSWSSYNEQF
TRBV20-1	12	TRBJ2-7	SASEREWTYEQY
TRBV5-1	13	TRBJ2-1	ASSWEAGSYNEQF
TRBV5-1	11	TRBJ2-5	ASNTEYQETQY
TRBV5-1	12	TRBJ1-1	ASSFTSQNTEAF
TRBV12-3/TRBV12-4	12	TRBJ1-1	ASSPGQDYTEAF
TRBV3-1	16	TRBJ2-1	ASSQGGNIDGFYNEQF
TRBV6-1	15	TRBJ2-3	ASSEALAGRSTDTQY
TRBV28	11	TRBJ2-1	ASSGTSYNEQF
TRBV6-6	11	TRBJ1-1	ASRPRANTEAF
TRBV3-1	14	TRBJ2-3	ASSQEGGGALGTQY
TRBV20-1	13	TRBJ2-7	SARGTGPYSYEQY
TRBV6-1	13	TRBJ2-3	ASSEAPGPSDTQY
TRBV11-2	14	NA	ASSWGPDLLRETQY
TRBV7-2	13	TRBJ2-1	ASSPYQSSYNEQF
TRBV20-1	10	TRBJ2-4	SFRFEDDIQY
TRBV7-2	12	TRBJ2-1	ASGPGVVYNEQF
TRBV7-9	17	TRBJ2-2	ASSYPGLAGRIYAGELF
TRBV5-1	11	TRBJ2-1	ASSTGGGDEQF
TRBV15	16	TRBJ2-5	ATSRDSSTTGGSRTQY
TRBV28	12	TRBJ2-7	ASHLAGESYEQY
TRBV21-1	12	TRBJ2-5	AISGTPQRETQY
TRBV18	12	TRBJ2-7	ASSRLGTEYEQY
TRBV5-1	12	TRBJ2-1	ASSPRVGANEQF
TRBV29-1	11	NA	SVKRQGRDEQY
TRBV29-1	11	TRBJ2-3	SVRASSTDTQY
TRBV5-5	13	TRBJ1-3	ASSWDRGAGNTIY
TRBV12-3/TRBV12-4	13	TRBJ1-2	ASSFGTVGRYGYT
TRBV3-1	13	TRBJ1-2	ASSATGQGPYGYT
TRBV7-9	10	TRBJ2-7	ASRGRAYEQY
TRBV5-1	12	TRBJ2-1	ASAPQSSYNEQF